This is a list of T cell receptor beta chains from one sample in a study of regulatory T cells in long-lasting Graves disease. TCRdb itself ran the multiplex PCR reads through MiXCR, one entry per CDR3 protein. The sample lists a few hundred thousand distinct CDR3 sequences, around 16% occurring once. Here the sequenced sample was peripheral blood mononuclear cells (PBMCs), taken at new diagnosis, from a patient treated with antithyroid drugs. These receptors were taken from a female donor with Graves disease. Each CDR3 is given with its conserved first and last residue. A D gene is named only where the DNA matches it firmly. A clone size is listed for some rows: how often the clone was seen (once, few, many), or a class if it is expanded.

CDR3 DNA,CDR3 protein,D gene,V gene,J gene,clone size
TGTGCCAGCAGTGAAGTCTTACTAGATCCGGTAGATACGCAGTATTTT,CASSEVLLDPVDTQYF,.,TRBV2,TRBJ2-3,.
TGTGCCAGCAGCTTAGGAACCGGAGCTGAAGCTTTCTTT,CASSLGTGAEAFF,.,TRBV11-2,TRBJ1-1,many
TGCGCCAGCAGTAGCCCGGTTTTGGCCTACAATGAGCAGTTCTTC,CASSSPVLAYNEQFF,.,TRBV10-2,TRBJ2-1,.
TGTGCCAGCAGTTACTCCCCGCGGACAGATACGCAGTATTTT,CASSYSPRTDTQYF,.,TRBV6-2/TRBV6-3,TRBJ2-3,many
TGTGCCAGCAGTGGGCAAACGTGGGCCACCGGGGAGCTGTTTTTT,CASSGQTWATGELFF,.,TRBV2,TRBJ2-2,many
TGTGCCAGCGAAGGACTAGCGGACTACAATGAGCAGTTCTTC,CASEGLADYNEQFF,TRBD2,TRBV28,TRBJ2-1,.
TGTGCCAGCAGGAGGGCTACTGAAAAACTGTTTTTT,CASRRATEKLFF,.,TRBV6-1,TRBJ1-4,many
TGCAGTGCCAACCCCGGGACTAGCCTCACAGATACGCAGTATTTT,CSANPGTSLTDTQYF,TRBD2,TRBV20-1,TRBJ2-3,many
TGTGCCAGCAGCAGTCGACTTAAAGCCACAGATACGCAGTATTTT,CASSSRLKATDTQYF,.,TRBV14,TRBJ2-3,many
TGTGCCAGCAGTCCCGGACTAGCGCGCTCCTACAATGAGCAGTTCTTC,CASSPGLARSYNEQFF,TRBD2,TRBV12-3/TRBV12-4,TRBJ2-1,many
TGTGCCAGCAGTTCGTCCGGGACAGGGGTTTCGAGTCAGCCCCAGCATTTT,CASSSSGTGVSSQPQHF,TRBD1,TRBV28,TRBJ1-5,many
TGTACCAGCGGCCCCCTCCAGACAGGGGGCGTCGAAAAACTGTTTTTT,CTSGPLQTGGVEKLFF,TRBD1,TRBV27,TRBJ1-4,many
TGTGCCAGCAGACCGACAGGGGGACGGGAGACCCAGTACTTC,CASRPTGGRETQYF,TRBD1,TRBV6-1,TRBJ2-5,.
TGTGCCAGCAGCACCCTAGCGGGAGGATCCCTCCAAGAGACCCAGTACTTC,CASSTLAGGSLQETQYF,TRBD2,TRBV2,TRBJ2-5,.
TGTGCCAGCAGTCGGACTCAAGAGACCCAGTACTTC,CASSRTQETQYF,.,TRBV18,TRBJ2-5,many
TGTGCCCTAATTCGGGCCGGGACACCGAACACTGAAGCTTTCTTT,CALIRAGTPNTEAFF,.,TRBV30,TRBJ1-1,many
TGTGCCAGCAATGTAGCGGGAGATCTCTACGAGCAGTACTTC,CASNVAGDLYEQYF,TRBD2,TRBV2,TRBJ2-7,many
TGTGCCTGGAGTGTACGTGGTCTTGACACAGATACGCAGTATTTT,CAWSVRGLDTDTQYF,.,TRBV30,TRBJ2-3,many
TGTGCCAGCAATCAGAAAGACCGGTACCATGAGCAGTTCTTC,CASNQKDRYHEQFF,.,TRBV3-1,TRBJ2-1,many
TGTGCCACCAGCAGAGTATACGCAGGGGAGTATGAGCAGTTCTTC,CATSRVYAGEYEQFF,.,TRBV15,TRBJ2-1,.
TGTGCCAGCAGCTTAGCCCGACTAGCGGGAGTCGCCCACGAGCAGTACTTC,CASSLARLAGVAHEQYF,TRBD2,TRBV7-9,TRBJ2-7,many
TGCGCCAGCAGTGAGTCTTCGGGGGGGCCTGAAAAACTGTTTTTT,CASSESSGGPEKLFF,.,TRBV10-1,TRBJ1-4,.
TGTGCCAGTCGAGAGTCGGGACGGGACTTAACTGCAACTAATGAAAAACTGTTTTTT,CASRESGRDLTATNEKLFF,.,TRBV19,TRBJ1-4,many
TGTGCCAGCAGCTTATTTGGGGGAGAGGAAGAGACCCAGTACTTC,CASSLFGGEEETQYF,.,TRBV7-9,TRBJ2-5,.
TGTGCAACCGAGGGCGCGGATGGCTACACCTTC,CATEGADGYTF,.,TRBV11-3,TRBJ1-2,.
TGTGCCAGCAGCCAGGAAAGCTCCTACAATGAGCAGTTCTTC,CASSQESSYNEQFF,.,TRBV3-1,TRBJ2-1,many
TGCAGTGCTACGACAGGGTACACAGATACGCAGTATTTT,CSATTGYTDTQYF,TRBD1,TRBV20-1,TRBJ2-3,many
TGCGCCAGCAGTTTGGGTAATGGGCAGCCCCAGCATTTT,CASSLGNGQPQHF,.,TRBV4-3,TRBJ1-5,many
TGCGCCAGCAGCTTGGCCGAGTTTCTATGGGACACAGATACGCAGTATTTT,CASSLAEFLWDTDTQYF,.,TRBV5-1,TRBJ2-3,.
TGTGCCAGCAAGAGCCTCGGGACTAGAGGCGAGCAGTACTTC,CASKSLGTRGEQYF,TRBD2,TRBV12-3/TRBV12-4,TRBJ2-7,many
TGTGCCAGCAGTTTCATTGGGGGCAATCAGCCCCAGCATTTT,CASSFIGGNQPQHF,.,TRBV2,TRBJ1-5,many
TGCGCCAGCAGCTCCAGGGGAGGGAGCGGGCCCCAGCATTTT,CASSSRGGSGPQHF,.,TRBV5-1,TRBJ1-5,many
TGTGCCAGCAGCAAACCCGGGACAGGGTGGGCGTACTTC,CASSKPGTGWAYF,TRBD1,TRBV11-3,TRBJ2-7,many
TGTGCCAGCAGCTTAGTGCGGCTAGCGGGAAACATTCAGTACTTC,CASSLVRLAGNIQYF,TRBD2,TRBV7-9,TRBJ2-4,many
TGTGCCAGCAGTTTCACCTTTAGTTCCCTAGCGAGCGCCCAGCAGTACTTC,CASSFTFSSLASAQQYF,.,TRBV27,TRBJ2-7,many
TGTGCCAGCAGTGAAGCCAGAGCCCTAGCCAAAAACATTCAGTACTTC,CASSEARALAKNIQYF,.,TRBV6-1,TRBJ2-4,many
TGTGCCAGCAGCTTAGTTGGTAGCGGGAGTGTCGAGACCCAGTACTTC,CASSLVGSGSVETQYF,TRBD2,TRBV11-2,TRBJ2-5,.
TGTGCCAGCAGGGCACGGAGGGGCACCGGGGAGCTGTTTTTT,CASRARRGTGELFF,.,TRBV12-3/TRBV12-4,TRBJ2-2,.
TGTGCCAGTTGGGACAGGAGAAACTATGGCTACACCTTC,CASWDRRNYGYTF,TRBD1,TRBV5-4,TRBJ1-2,many
TGTGCCAGCAGTCCACCCGCAGGACGGAGCAATCAGCCCCAGCATTTT,CASSPPAGRSNQPQHF,.,TRBV6-1,TRBJ1-5,many
TGTGCCATCAGTGTGACCTCGGGTCTTTACGAGCAGTACTTC,CAISVTSGLYEQYF,.,TRBV10-3,TRBJ2-7,many
TGTGCCACCAGTGGAACCCCTGGGACAGATCCTTTGGAGACCCAGTACTTC,CATSGTPGTDPLETQYF,TRBD1,TRBV24-1,TRBJ2-5,many
TGTGCCAGCAGCTTAGTGACAGGGGCCATGAACACTGAAGCTTTCTTT,CASSLVTGAMNTEAFF,TRBD1,TRBV7-2,TRBJ1-1,many
TGTGCCAACAGCTTAGGCCGGCGCAGGTTGAATCAGCCCCAGCATTTT,CANSLGRRRLNQPQHF,.,TRBV11-2,TRBJ1-5,.
TGTGCCAGCAGCTTAGATCCCAGCGGGAGCGGTTCCGGGGAGCTGTTTTTT,CASSLDPSGSGSGELFF,TRBD2,TRBV11-2,TRBJ2-2,many
TGTGCCAGCGGATTTAACTATGGCTACACCTTC,CASGFNYGYTF,.,TRBV28,TRBJ1-2,.
TGTGCCTTCCGTTTCTTTACAGGGGTCGGATATGGCTACACCTTC,CAFRFFTGVGYGYTF,TRBD1,TRBV30,TRBJ1-2,many
TGTGCCAGCAGTGATGGGCGCCTGCCCCAAGAGACCCAGTACTTC,CASSDGRLPQETQYF,.,TRBV2,TRBJ2-5,many
TGTGCCAGCAGCCTAACAGGGGGTCGGCAGTTCTTC,CASSLTGGRQFF,TRBD1,TRBV28,TRBJ2-1,many
.,CASSFYICSAGGLAFHEQYF,.,TRBV9,TRBJ2-7,.
TGTGCCAGCAGTTCTCTCCGGGACAGGGGCACAGATACGCAGTATTTT,CASSSLRDRGTDTQYF,TRBD1,TRBV27,TRBJ2-3,few
TGTGCCAGCAGCAAGATGCGGGGGATTTTCTACAATGAGCAGTTCTTC,CASSKMRGIFYNEQFF,TRBD2,TRBV7-8,TRBJ2-1,many
TGTGCCATCAGTGAGAGTGTAGGGGAGAGAAACGAGCAGTACTTC,CAISESVGERNEQYF,.,TRBV10-3,TRBJ2-7,.
TGTGCCAGCAAACCGGGACAGGGAACAGATACGCAGTATTTT,CASKPGQGTDTQYF,TRBD1,TRBV2,TRBJ2-3,.
TGTGCCAGCAGTGAATTTGACGGCTATGGCTACACCTTC,CASSEFDGYGYTF,.,TRBV2,TRBJ1-2,many
TGTGCCAGCAGTCCCCGGGGGGCCGGTAATCAGCCCCAGCATTTT,CASSPRGAGNQPQHF,.,TRBV28,TRBJ1-5,many
TGTGCCAGCAGCTTGGTCCAGGTGAACTATGGCTACACCTTC,CASSLVQVNYGYTF,.,TRBV5-4,TRBJ1-2,many
TGTGCCAGCAGCTTGGCCCGGGGGATGACTGAAGCTTTCTTT,CASSLARGMTEAFF,.,TRBV11-2,TRBJ1-1,.